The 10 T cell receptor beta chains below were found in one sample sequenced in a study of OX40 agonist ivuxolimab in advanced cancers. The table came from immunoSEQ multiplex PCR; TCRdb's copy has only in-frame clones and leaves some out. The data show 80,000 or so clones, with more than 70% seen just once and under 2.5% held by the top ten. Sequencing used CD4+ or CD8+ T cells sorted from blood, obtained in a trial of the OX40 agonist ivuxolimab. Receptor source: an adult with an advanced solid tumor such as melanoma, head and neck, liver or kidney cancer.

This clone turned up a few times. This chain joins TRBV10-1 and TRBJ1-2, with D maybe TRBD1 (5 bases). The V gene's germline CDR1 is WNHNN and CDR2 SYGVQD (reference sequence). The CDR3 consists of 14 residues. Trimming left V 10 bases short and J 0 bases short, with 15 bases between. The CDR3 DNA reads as TGCGCCATCAAGAAGGACACAACTAACTATGGCTACACCTTC. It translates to CAIKKDTTNYGYTF.

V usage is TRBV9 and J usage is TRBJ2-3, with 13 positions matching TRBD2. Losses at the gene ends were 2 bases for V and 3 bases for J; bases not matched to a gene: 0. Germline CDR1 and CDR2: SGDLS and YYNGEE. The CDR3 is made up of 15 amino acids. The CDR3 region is CASSVGLAGTDTQYF. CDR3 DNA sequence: TGTGCCAGCAGCGTGGGACTAGCGGGGACAGATACGCAGTATTTT.

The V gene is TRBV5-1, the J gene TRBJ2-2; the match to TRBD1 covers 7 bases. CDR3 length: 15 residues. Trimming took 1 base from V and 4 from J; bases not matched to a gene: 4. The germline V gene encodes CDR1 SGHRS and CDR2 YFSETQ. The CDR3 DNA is TGCGCCAGCAGCTTGAGGGGGCGCGGCACCGGGGAGCTGTTTTTT. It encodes CASSLRGRGTGELFF. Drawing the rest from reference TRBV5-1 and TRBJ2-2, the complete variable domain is KAGVTQTPRYLIKTRGQQVTLSCSPISGHRSVSWYQQTPGQGLQFLFEYFSETQRNKGNFPGRFSGRQFSNSRSEMNVSTLELGDSALYLCASSLRGRGTGELFFGEGSRLTVL.

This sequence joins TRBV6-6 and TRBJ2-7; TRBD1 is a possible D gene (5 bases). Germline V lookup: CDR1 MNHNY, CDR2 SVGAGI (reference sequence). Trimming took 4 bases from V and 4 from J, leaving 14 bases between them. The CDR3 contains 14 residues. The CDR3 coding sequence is TGTGCCAGCAGTTCTCCTGGGGCTGGTTACGAGCAGTACTTC. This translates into CASSSPGAGYEQYF.

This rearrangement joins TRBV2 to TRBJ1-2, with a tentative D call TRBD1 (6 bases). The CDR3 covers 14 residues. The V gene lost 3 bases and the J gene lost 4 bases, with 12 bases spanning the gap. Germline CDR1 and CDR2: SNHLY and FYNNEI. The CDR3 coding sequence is TGTGCCAGCAGTGACACACAGGGTCTCTATGGCTACACCTTC. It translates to CASSDTQGLYGYTF.

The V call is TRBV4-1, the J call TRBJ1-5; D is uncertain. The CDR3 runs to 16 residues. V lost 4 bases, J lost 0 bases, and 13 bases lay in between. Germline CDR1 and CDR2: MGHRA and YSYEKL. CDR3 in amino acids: CASSLRSSDSNQPQHF. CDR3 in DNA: TGCGCCAGCAGCCTTAGGTCCTCCGATAGCAATCAGCCCCAGCATTTT.

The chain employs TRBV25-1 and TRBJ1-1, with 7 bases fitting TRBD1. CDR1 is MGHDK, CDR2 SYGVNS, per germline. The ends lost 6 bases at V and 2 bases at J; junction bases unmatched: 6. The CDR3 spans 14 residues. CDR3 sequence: CASRRQGSNTEAFF. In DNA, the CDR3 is TGTGCCAGCAGGAGACAGGGTTCTAACACTGAAGCTTTCTTT.

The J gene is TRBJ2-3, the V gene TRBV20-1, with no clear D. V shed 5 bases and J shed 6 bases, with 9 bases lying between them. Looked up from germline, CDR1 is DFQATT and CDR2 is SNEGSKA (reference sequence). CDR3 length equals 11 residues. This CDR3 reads CSAVYEDTQYF. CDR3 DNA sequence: TGCAGTGCTGTTTACGAGGATACGCAGTATTTT.

The CDR3 loop reads CASSADLNSYGYTF. CDR3 coding DNA: TGTGCCAGCAGCGCGGACCTTAATTCCTATGGCTACACCTTC. The rearrangement links TRBV11-2 to TRBJ1-2; D unresolved. V was cut by 5 bases and J by 4 bases, with 14 bases left in between. Per the germline V gene, CDR1 is SGHAT and CDR2 is FQNNGV. This CDR3 has 14 residues.

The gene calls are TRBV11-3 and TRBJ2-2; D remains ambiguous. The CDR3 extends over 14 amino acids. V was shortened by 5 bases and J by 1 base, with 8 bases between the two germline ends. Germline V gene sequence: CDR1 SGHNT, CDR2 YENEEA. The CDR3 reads CASSPLVNTGELFF. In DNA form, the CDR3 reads TGTGCCAGCAGCCCCCTAGTGAACACCGGGGAGCTGTTTTTT. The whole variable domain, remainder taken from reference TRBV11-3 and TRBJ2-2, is EAGVVQSPRYKIIEKKQPVAFWCNPISGHNTLYWYLQNLGQGPELLIRYENEEAVDDSQLPKDRFSAERLKGVDSTLKIQPAELGDSAVYLCASSPLVNTGELFFGEGSRLTVL.